The clone carrying this T cell receptor beta chain occurred many times. The antigen remains unidentified. A universal primer site came from template switching; cDNA carried unique molecular identifiers. TCRdb independently ran MiXCR on the 5' RACE reads; one entry per CDR3 protein. The data show approximately 600,000 distinct CDR3 sequences, 7% to 7.5% seen once. This sample stems from a study of identical twins. Study-level findings and limits: The conclusions drew on cross-sectional statistical analysis instead of tracking the same donors. Out-of-frame TCR alpha sharing in monozygotic twins exceeded recombination model predictions.

CDR3 length: 14 residues. V was cut by 3 bases and J by 3 bases, with 11 bases left in between. These data also featured in a second study, about yellow fever vaccine responses in identical twins.

The gene calls are TRBV12-3 or TRBV12-4 and TRBJ1-2, with a possible D match to TRBD1 (5 bases). This TCR was sampled from a woman under 30 in good health. Sequenced: PBMCs. CDR3 DNA sequence: TGTGCCAGCAGTTTGATACGGGGGTACTATGGCTACACCTTC. The encoded protein is CASSLIRGYYGYTF.